Here is one T cell receptor beta chain with its context. The data stem from a study of blood T cell repertoires in COVID-19. Study in general: Donors in the United States, Italy and Spain gave samples during acute or convalescent COVID-19.

Participant-reported clinical history was the basis for cohort assignment. Recovery meant two consecutive negative NP/OP PCR tests, professional clearance, or resolved symptoms. The CDR3 is 19 amino acids. Germline V CDR1 and CDR2: KGHSH, LQKENI. The V segment lost 2 bases and the J segment 0 bases; nucleotides outside the gene matches: 13. Per the original data handling: Reference gene primer amplification gave estimated nucleated cell counts. Using immunoSEQ multiplex PCR, the repertoire was profiled, and TCRdb retains in-frame clones only, with some absent. The DNA was the basis for D and trimming; V, J and clone size are from that table. The sample contains more than 150,000 clones, roughly 87% of which appear only once.

Sequenced material: PBMCs or T cells enriched from blood (not recorded which). The clonotype comes from a woman in her forties or fifties who had recovered from COVID-19. The chain has TRBV18 and TRBJ1-5; 7 positions match TRBD1. The CDR3 loop is CASSPRPPTGNRSNQPQHF. CDR3 DNA: TGTGCCAGCTCACCAAGGCCCCCGACAGGGAATCGTAGCAATCAGCCCCAGCATTTT. The whole variable domain, filled in from reference TRBV18 and TRBJ1-5, reads NAGVMQNPRHLVRRRGQEARLRCSPMKGHSHVYWYRQLPEEGLKFMVYLQKENIIDESGMPKERFSAEFPKEGPSILRIQQVVRGDSAAYFCASSPRPPTGNRSNQPQHFGDGTRLSIL.